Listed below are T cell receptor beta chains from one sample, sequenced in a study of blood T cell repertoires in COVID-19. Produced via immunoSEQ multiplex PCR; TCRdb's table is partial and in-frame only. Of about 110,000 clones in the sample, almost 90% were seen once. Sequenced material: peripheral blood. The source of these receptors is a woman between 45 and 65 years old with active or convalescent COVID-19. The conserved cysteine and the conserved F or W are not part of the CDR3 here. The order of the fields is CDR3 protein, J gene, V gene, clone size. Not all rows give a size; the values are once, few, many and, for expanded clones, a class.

ASSPQAGATYEQY | TRBJ2-7 | TRBV18 | -
ASSRGARSLRGQY | TRBJ2-7 | TRBV6-5 | -
ASSLALTGTGPWGEAF | TRBJ1-1 | TRBV5-5 | -
AWKGDNTEAF | TRBJ1-1 | TRBV30 | -
ASSLGQGILSSYEQY | TRBJ2-7 | TRBV2 | -
ASRMTGGYGYT | TRBJ1-2 | TRBV6-5 | -
ASSQVKGARDNSPLH | TRBJ1-6 | TRBV4-1 | -
ASSTLYHEQY | TRBJ2-7 | TRBV5-6 | -
ASSRIRGETQY | TRBJ2-5 | TRBV28 | -
ASTDRVAEQY | TRBJ2-7 | TRBV7-2 | once
ASSPMTGEETQY | TRBJ2-5 | TRBV6-5 | -
ASSVGGRAWDEQF | TRBJ2-1 | TRBV9 | -
ASSPTRNEQY | TRBJ2-7 | TRBV28 | -
ASSFGWDQPQH | TRBJ1-5 | TRBV12-3/TRBV12-4 | -
AWSAGDRSSYEQY | TRBJ2-7 | TRBV30 | -
ASSSAQGKGNYEQY | TRBJ2-7 | TRBV28 | -
ASSPTRLAGALETQY | TRBJ2-5 | TRBV3-1/TRBV3-2 | -
ASSLDGAQETQY | TRBJ2-5 | TRBV5-1 | -
ASSGTSGSYEQY | TRBJ2-7 | TRBV6-2/TRBV6-3 | -
SVIRRGKNTEAF | TRBJ1-1 | TRBV29-1 | few
ASSVRQGLNYGYT | TRBJ1-2 | TRBV27 | -
ASSLKAGGVHNEQF | TRBJ2-1 | TRBV6-2/TRBV6-3 | -
ASSWGAGDSPLH | TRBJ1-6 | TRBV5-6 | -
ASSLGGGVRFSYEQY | TRBJ2-7 | TRBV5-1 | once
ASSLGTGYSGELF | TRBJ2-2 | TRBV7-2 | once